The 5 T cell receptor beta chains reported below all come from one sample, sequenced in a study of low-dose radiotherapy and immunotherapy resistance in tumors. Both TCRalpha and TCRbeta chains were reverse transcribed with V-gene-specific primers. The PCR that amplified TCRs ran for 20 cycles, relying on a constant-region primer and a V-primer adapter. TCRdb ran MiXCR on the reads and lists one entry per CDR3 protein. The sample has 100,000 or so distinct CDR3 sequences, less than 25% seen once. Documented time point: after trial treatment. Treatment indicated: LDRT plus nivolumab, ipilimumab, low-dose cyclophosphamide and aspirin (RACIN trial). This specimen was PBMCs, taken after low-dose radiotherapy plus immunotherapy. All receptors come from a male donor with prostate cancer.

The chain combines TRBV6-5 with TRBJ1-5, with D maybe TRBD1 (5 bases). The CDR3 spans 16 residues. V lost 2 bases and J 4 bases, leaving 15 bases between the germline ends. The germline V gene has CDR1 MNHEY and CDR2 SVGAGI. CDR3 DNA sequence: TGTGCCAGCAGTTACCGCTCAGGGAAGGGGAATCAGCCCCAGCATTTT. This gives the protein CASSYRSGKGNQPQHF.

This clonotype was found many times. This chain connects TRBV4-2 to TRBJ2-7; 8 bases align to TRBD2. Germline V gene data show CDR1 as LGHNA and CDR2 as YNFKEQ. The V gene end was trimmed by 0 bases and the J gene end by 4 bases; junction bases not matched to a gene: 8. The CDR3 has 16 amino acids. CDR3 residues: CASSQDRSGVVYEQYF. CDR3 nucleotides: TGTGCCAGCAGCCAAGATCGTAGCGGGGTTGTGTACGAGCAGTACTTC.

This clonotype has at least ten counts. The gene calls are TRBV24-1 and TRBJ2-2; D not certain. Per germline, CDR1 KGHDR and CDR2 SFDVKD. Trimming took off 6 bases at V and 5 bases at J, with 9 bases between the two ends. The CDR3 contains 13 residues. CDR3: CATSTPQTGELFF. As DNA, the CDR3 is TGTGCCACCAGTACACCCCAGACCGGGGAGCTGTTTTTT.

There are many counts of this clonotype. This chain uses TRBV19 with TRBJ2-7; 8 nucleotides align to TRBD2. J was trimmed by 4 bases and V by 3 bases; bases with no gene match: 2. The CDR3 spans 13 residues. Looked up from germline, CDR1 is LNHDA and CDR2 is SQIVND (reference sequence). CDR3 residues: CASSIAGGYEQYF. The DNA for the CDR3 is TGTGCCAGTAGTATTGCGGGAGGTTACGAGCAGTACTTC.

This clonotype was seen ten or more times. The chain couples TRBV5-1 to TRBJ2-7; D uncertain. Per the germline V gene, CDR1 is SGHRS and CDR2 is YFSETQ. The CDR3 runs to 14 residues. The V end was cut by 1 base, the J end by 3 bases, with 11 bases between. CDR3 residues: CASSLRSDGYEQYF. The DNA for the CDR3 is TGCGCCAGCAGCTTGCGATCCGACGGCTACGAGCAGTACTTC.